The 3 T cell receptor beta chains listed next were all sequenced from one sample in a study of blood T cell repertoires in COVID-19. TCRdb keeps only in-frame clones here, not all; method: immunoSEQ multiplex PCR. The data hold roughly 200,000 clones, with approximately 89% observed a single time. Sequences were obtained from peripheral blood. The receptors originated from a woman in her thirties with acute or convalescent COVID-19.

V and J are TRBV27 and TRBJ1-4, with D unclear. Trimming shortened V by 5 bases and J by 3 bases, and 10 bases separated the two germline ends. The germline CDR1 and CDR2 sequences are MNHEY and SMNVEV (reference sequence). This CDR3 contains 14 residues. The CDR3 nucleotides read TGTGCCAGCAGTGCACAAAAACCTAATGAAAAACTGTTTTTT. Translated, it gives CASSAQKPNEKLFF.

This clone occurred once. The rearrangement joins TRBV21-1 to TRBJ2-1; the D call of TRBD1 is as the table states it, not checked on the DNA. TRBV21-1 is given as a pseudogene. This CDR3 is 14 amino acids long. The CDR3 here is CASRGTGYRNEQFF. The CDR3 DNA reads as TGTGCCAGCAGGGGAACAGGGTATCGAAATGAGCAGTTCTTC.

V and J are TRBV18 and TRBJ2-5; TRBD1 matches at 8 bases. CDR3 size: 12 residues. Germline values: CDR1 KGHSH, CDR2 LQKENI. After removal of 6 bases from V and 7 bases from J, the junction contained 4 bases not matched to a gene. This CDR3 is CASSGQGGTQYF. In DNA form, the CDR3 reads TGTGCCAGCTCCGGACAGGGTGGGACCCAGTACTTC. The whole variable domain, remainder taken from reference TRBV18 and TRBJ2-5, is NAGVMQNPRHLVRRRGQEARLRCSPMKGHSHVYWYRQLPEEGLKFMVYLQKENIIDESGMPKERFSAEFPKEGPSILRIQQVVRGDSAAYFCASSGQGGTQYFGPGTRLLVL.